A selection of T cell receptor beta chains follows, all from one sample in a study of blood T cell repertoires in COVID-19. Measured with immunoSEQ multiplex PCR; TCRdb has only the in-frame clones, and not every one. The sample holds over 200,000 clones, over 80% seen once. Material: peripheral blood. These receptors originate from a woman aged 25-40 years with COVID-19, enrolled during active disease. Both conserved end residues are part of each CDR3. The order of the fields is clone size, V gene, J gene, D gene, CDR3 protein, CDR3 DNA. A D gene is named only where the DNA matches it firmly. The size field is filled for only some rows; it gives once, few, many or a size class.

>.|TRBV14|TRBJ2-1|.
CASSQERTKQFF
TGTGCCAGCAGCCAAGAGCGAACCAAGCAGTTCTTC
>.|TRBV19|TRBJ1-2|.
CASRGGGLQGYYGYTF
TGTGCCAGTAGGGGCGGGGGCCTACAGGGCTACTATGGCTACACCTTC
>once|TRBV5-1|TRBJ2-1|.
CASSTGPRRNYEQFF
TGCGCCAGCAGCACGGGTCCCAGGAGGAACTATGAGCAGTTCTTC
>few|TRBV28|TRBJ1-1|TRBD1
CASSTQGELTEAFF
TGTGCCAGCAGTACCCAGGGGGAGCTAACTGAAGCTTTCTTT
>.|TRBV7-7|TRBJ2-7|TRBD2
CASSLERGSGYEQYF
TGTGCCAGCAGCTTAGAGCGGGGTAGCGGGTACGAGCAGTACTTC
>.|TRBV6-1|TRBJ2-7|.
CASSEAPDTAYEQYF
TGTGCCAGCAGTGAAGCGCCGGACACCGCCTACGAGCAGTACTTC
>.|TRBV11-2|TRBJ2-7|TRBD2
CASRRTSGRGEQYF
TGTGCCAGCAGGCGGACTAGCGGGAGGGGCGAGCAGTACTTC
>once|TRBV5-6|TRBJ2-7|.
CASSPIESYEQYF
TGTGCCAGCAGCCCCATTGAGTCCTACGAGCAGTACTTC
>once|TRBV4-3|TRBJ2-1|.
CASSQEQGFNEQFF
TGCGCCAGCAGCCAAGAACAGGGTTTCAATGAGCAGTTCTTC
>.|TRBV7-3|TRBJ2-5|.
CASSLRGGIPGETQYF
TGTGCCAGCAGCTTAAGGGGGGGCATCCCGGGAGAGACCCAGTACTTC
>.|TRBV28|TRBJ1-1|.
CASSLTANTEAFF
TGTGCCAGCAGTTTGACAGCGAACACTGAAGCTTTCTTT
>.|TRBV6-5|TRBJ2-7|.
CASSYTTPGYEQYF
TGTGCCAGCAGTTACACGACCCCAGGCTACGAGCAGTACTTC
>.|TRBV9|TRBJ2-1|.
CASSVDGIGYNEQFF
TGTGCCAGCAGCGTAGACGGGATAGGGTACAATGAGCAGTTCTTC
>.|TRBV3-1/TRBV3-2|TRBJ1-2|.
CASSQVVDGYTF
TGTGCCAGCAGCCAAGTTGTCGATGGCTACACCTTC
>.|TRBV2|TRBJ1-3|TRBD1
CASSGQGPGNTIYF
TGTGCCAGCAGTGGACAGGGACCTGGAAACACCATATATTTT
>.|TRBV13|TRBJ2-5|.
CASSWTRGIGEETQYF
TGTGCCAGCAGCTGGACCCGGGGAATAGGTGAAGAGACCCAGTACTTC
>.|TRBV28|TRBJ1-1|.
CASSLLASEAFF
TGTGCCAGCAGTTTATTGGCCAGTGAAGCTTTCTTT
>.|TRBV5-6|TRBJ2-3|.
CASSPGGDTQYF
TGTGCCAGCAGCCCAGGAGGAGATACGCAGTATTTT
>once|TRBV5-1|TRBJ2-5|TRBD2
CASSLTSGIQETQYF
TGCGCCAGCAGCCTGACTAGCGGAATCCAAGAGACCCAGTACTTC
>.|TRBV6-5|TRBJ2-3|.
CASSPVTATDTQYF
TGTGCCAGCAGCCCCGTGACAGCCACAGATACGCAGTATTTT
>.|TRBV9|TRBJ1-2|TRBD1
CASSPRQGTSYGYTF
TGTGCCAGCAGCCCCCGACAGGGCACGAGCTATGGCTACACCTTC
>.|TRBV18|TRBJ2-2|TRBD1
CASSPARGFSGELFF
TGTGCCAGCTCACCGGCCAGGGGGTTTTCCGGGGAGCTGTTTTTT
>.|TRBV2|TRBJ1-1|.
CASSIPQENTEAFF
TGTGCCAGCAGTATCCCACAGGAGAACACTGAAGCTTTCTTT
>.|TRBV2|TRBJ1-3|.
CATGGQAGNTIYF
TGTGCCACCGGGGGGCAAGCTGGAAACACCATATATTTT
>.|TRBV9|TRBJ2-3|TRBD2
CASSVGGGRGDTQYF
TGTGCCAGCAGCGTAGGGGGCGGGAGAGGGGATACGCAGTATTTT
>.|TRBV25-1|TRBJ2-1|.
CASSVSAYNEQFF
TGTGCCAGCAGTGTCTCGGCCTACAATGAGCAGTTCTTC
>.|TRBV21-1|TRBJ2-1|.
CASSNPSRYNEQFF
TGTGCCAGCAGCAACCCCTCGAGGTACAATGAGCAGTTCTTC
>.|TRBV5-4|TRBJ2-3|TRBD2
CASSLEASGGPLTDTQYF
TGTGCCAGCAGCTTGGAGGCTAGCGGGGGCCCCCTCACAGATACGCAGTATTTT
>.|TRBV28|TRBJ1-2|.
CASTVGGSYGYTF
TGTGCCAGCACCGTCGGGGGGAGCTATGGCTACACCTTC
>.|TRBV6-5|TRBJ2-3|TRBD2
CASSYLSGGSTDTQYF
TGTGCCAGCAGTTACCTTAGCGGGGGGAGCACAGATACGCAGTATTTT
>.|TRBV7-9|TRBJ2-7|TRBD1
CASSSGQGLYEQYF
TGTGCCAGCAGTTCGGGACAGGGCCTGTACGAGCAGTACTTC
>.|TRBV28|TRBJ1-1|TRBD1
CASSYPGQGKRNTEAFF
TGTGCCAGCAGTTATCCGGGACAGGGGAAACGGAACACTGAAGCTTTCTTT
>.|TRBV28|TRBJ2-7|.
CASTKPTGSSHEQYF
TGTGCCAGCACCAAGCCGACGGGAAGTAGCCACGAGCAGTACTTC
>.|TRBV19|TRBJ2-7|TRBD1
CASSPRPGQGYEQYF
TGTGCCAGTAGCCCCCGACCGGGACAGGGCTACGAGCAGTACTTC
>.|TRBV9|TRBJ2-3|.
CASSGFSGGAADTQYF
TGTGCCAGCAGCGGATTTAGTGGGGGGGCCGCAGATACGCAGTATTTT
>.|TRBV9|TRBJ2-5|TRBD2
CASSVGGTYQETQYF
TGTGCCAGCAGCGTCGGGGGGACGTACCAAGAGACCCAGTACTTC
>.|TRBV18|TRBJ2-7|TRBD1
CASSDRQGFTYEQYF
TGTGCCAGCTCGGACCGACAGGGGTTCACCTACGAGCAGTACTTC
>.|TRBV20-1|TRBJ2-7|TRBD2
CSASGASGSFEQYF
TGCAGTGCTAGTGGGGCTAGCGGGAGTTTCGAGCAGTACTTC
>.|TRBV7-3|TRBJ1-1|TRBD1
CASSPWGTAMNTEAFF
TGTGCCAGCAGCCCCTGGGGGACAGCTATGAACACTGAAGCTTTCTTT
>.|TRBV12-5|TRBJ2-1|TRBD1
CASGLSGGKNEQFF
TGTGCTAGTGGTTTGTCAGGGGGCAAGAATGAGCAGTTCTTC
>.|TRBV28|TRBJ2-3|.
CASRSQITDTQYF
TGTGCCAGCAGGTCACAGATCACAGATACGCAGTATTTT
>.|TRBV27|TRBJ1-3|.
CASSYTSSGNTIYF
TGTGCCAGCAGTTATACGAGCTCTGGAAACACCATATATTTT
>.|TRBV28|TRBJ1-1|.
CASSLLVGAMNTEAFF
TGTGCCAGCAGTTTATTGGTTGGGGCCATGAACACTGAAGCTTTCTTT
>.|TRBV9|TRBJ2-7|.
CASSFRGNTYEQYF
TGTGCCAGCAGCTTCCGCGGGAACACCTACGAGCAGTACTTC
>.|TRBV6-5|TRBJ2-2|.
CASSYLTSTGTGELFF
TGTGCCAGCAGTTACCTCACTAGCACGGGCACCGGGGAGCTGTTTTTT
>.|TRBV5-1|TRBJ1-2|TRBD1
CASSSPGQGVYGYTF
TGCGCCAGCAGCTCACCGGGACAGGGGGTCTATGGCTACACCTTC
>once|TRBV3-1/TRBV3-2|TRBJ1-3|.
CASSQEDVGEGYSGNTIYF
TGTGCCAGCAGCCAAGAAGACGTCGGGGAAGGGTATTCAGGAAACACCATATATTTT
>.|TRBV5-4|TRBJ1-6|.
CASSSMYGSPNSPLHF
TGTGCCAGCAGCTCAATGTACGGGTCGCCTAATTCACCCCTCCACTTT
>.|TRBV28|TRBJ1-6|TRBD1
CASRPTGAHNSPLHF
TGTGCCAGCAGACCGACAGGGGCCCATAATTCACCCCTCCACTTT
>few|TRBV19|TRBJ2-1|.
CASSGQLYNEQFF
TGTGCCAGCTCCGGACAGTTATACAATGAGCAGTTCTTC
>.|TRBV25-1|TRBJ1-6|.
CASKPPGSDNSPLHF
TGTGCCAGCAAGCCCCCGGGTTCGGATAATTCACCCCTCCACTTT
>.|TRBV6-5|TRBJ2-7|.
CASNLSLRTYEQYF
TGTGCCAGCAACTTAAGCTTGAGGACCTACGAGCAGTACTTC
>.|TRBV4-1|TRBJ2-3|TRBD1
CASSQPTGGTDTQYF
TGCGCCAGCAGCCAACCGACAGGGGGCACAGATACGCAGTATTTT
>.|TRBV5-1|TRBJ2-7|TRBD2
CASSLRLAGTSEQYF
TGCGCCAGCAGCTTGCGACTAGCGGGGACGTCCGAGCAGTACTTC
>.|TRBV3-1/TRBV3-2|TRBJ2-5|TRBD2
CASSQELPGGRPQETQYF
TGTGCCAGCAGCCAAGAGTTGCCGGGCGGGAGACCCCAAGAGACCCAGTACTTC
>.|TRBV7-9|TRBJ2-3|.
CASSPPRGGKTPDTQYF
TGTGCCAGCAGCCCACCCCGGGGAGGTAAAACGCCAGATACGCAGTATTTT
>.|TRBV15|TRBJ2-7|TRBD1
CATSREATGAHEQYF
TGTGCCACCAGCAGAGAAGCGACAGGGGCCCACGAGCAGTACTTC
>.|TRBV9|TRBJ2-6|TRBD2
CASSTNPAGGPGANVLTF
TGTGCCAGCAGCACCAACCCAGCGGGAGGGCCCGGGGCCAACGTCCTGACTTTC
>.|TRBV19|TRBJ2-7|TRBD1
CASSRADRATEQYF
TGTGCCAGTAGCAGAGCGGACAGGGCGACCGAGCAGTACTTC